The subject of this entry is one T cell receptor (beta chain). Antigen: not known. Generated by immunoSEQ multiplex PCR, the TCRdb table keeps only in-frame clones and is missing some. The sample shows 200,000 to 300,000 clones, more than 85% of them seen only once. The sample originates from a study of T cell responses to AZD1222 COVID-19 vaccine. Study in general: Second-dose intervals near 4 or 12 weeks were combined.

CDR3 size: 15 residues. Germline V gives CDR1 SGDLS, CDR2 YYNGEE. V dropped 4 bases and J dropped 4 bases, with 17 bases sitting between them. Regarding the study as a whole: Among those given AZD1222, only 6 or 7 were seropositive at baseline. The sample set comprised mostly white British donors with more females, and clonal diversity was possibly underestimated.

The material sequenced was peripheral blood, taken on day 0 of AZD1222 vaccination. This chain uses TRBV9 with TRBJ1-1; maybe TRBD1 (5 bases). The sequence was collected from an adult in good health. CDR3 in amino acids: CASSPRGGRGTEAFF. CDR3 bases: TGTGCCAGCAGCCCGCGGGGAGGGAGGGGCACTGAAGCTTTCTTT. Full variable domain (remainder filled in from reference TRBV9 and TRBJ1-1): DSGVTQTPKHLITATGQRVTLRCSPRSGDLSVYWYQQSLDQGLQFLIQYYNGEERAKGNILERFSAQQFPDLHSELNLSSLELGDSALYFCASSPRGGRGTEAFFGQGTRLTVV.